The source of this T cell receptor (beta chain) is a study of T-cell reconstitution after alpha-beta-depleted transplantation in children. Study-wide findings and caveats: Expanded graft clones, several hundred of them, were reportedly the source of alpha-beta T cells about two months after transplant.

Germline loops: CDR1 LGHNA, CDR2 YSLEER. V lost 3 bases, J lost 5 bases, and 8 bases lay in between. There are 13 residues in the CDR3. This sample's TCRbeta library carried unique molecular identifier barcodes. TCRdb fed the PCR reads into MiXCR, producing one record per CDR3 protein. The sample consists of more than 500,000 distinct CDR3 sequences, roughly an eighth of them appearing once. The table lists this clonotype with a few counts. Antigen unknown. The chain joins TRBV4-3 to TRBJ1-3; D ambiguous. This receptor was obtained from a female patient between 2 and 15 years old who had a stem cell transplant for aplastic anemia, so the T cells may come from the graft donor. The input for sequencing was PBMCs, mostly from graft donor cells, taken 180 days after TCRalphabeta/CD19-depleted stem cell transplant. CDR3 loop: CASSQTHRNTIYF. In DNA, the CDR3 is TGCGCCAGCAGCCAGACACATAGAAACACCATATATTTT.